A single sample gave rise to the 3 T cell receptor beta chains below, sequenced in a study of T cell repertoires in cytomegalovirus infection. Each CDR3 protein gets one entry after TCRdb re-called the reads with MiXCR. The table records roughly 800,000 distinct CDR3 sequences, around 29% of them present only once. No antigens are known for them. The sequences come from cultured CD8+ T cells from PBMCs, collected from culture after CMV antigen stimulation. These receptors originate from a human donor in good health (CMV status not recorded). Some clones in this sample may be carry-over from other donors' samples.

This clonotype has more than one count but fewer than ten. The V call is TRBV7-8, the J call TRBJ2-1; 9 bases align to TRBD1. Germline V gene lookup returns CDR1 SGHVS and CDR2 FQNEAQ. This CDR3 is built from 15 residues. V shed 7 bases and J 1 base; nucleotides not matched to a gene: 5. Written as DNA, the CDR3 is TGTGCCAGCACCACCGGGACAGGGTCCTACAATGAGCAGTTCTTC. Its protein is CASTTGTGSYNEQFF.

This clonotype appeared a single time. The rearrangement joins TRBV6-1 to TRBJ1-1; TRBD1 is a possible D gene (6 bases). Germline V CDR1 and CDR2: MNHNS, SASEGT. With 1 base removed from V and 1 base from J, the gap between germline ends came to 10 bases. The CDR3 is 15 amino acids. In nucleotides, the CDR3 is TGTGCCAGCAGTGAAGACCGAGGGGGGAACACTGAAGCTTTCTTT. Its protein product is CASSEDRGGNTEAFF.

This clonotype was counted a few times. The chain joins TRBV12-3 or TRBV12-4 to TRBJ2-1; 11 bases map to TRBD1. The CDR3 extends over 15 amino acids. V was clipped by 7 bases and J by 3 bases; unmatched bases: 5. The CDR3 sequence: CASIPGTGGYNEQFF. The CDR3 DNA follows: TGTGCCAGCATTCCCGGGACAGGGGGCTACAATGAGCAGTTCTTC.